This T cell receptor (beta chain) came from a study of PD-L1 blockade in urothelial cancer. The time point denotes: pretreatment peripheral blood. Germline CDR1 and CDR2: MNHEY and SMNVEV (reference sequence). This CDR3 is 14 amino acids long. Trimming cost V 6 bases and J 2 bases; bases outside gene matches: 7. This table comes from immunoSEQ multiplex PCR, and its TCRdb copy is limited to in-frame clones, with some not included. The sample records about 56,000 clones, around 86% being singletons. The starting material was PBMCs, obtained around atezolizumab (anti-PD-L1) treatment. This receptor was identified in a man aged 70-80 years with urothelial cancer. The V gene is TRBV27, the J gene TRBJ2-7, with 7 nucleotides matching TRBD2. The CDR3 coding sequence is TGTGCCAGCAGGGTAGCGGGCGCAGCCTACGAGCAGTACTTC. This sequence encodes CASRVAGAAYEQYF.